These 21 T cell receptor beta chains were all obtained from the same sample, sequenced in a study of breast tumors, draining lymph nodes, adjacent tissues. The lymph nodes were axillary draining lymph nodes from breast cancer patients. TCRdb fed the multiplex PCR reads into MiXCR, producing one record per CDR3 protein. The repertoire holds over 130,000 distinct CDR3 sequences, approximately 32% seen once, with 2% to 2.5% in the top ten. The specimen was axillary lymph node tissue. Receptors were obtained from a female donor with breast cancer. Some clones in this sample may be carry-over from other donors' samples.

This clonotype was observed at least ten times. The CDR3 reads CASGPAGGLELDTQYF. CDR3 nucleotide sequence: TGTGCCAGCGGTCCAGCGGGGGGGCTTGAATTAGATACGCAGTATTTT. This chain joins TRBV9 and TRBJ2-3; TRBD2 matches 10 bases. This CDR3 spans 16 amino acids. V lost 7 bases and J lost 5; bases outside the gene matches: 13. The germline gives CDR1 SGDLS, CDR2 YYNGEE.

Ten or more counts support this clonotype. V gene TRBV20-1 combines with J gene TRBJ1-2; D perhaps matches TRBD1 (6 bases). V was cut by 0 bases and J by 8 bases, with 13 bases left in between. There are 13 residues in the CDR3. CDR1 and CDR2 from the germline V gene are DFQATT and SNEGSKA (reference sequence). The CDR3 sequence: CSARDGAGEGYTF. The CDR3 nucleotides read TGCAGTGCTAGAGATGGGGCAGGGGAGGGCTACACCTTC.

As to this clonotype: A single base separates this from a much larger clone, so it may be a read error. The J gene is TRBJ2-1, the V gene TRBV9; unclear D gene. The CDR3 totals 14 residues. Looked up from germline, CDR1 is SGDLS and CDR2 is YYNGEE. The CDR3 DNA reads TGTGCCAGCACCGACGGATCGTTGAGGAATGAGCAGTCCTTC. Encoded protein: CASTDGSLRNEQSF. The variable domain in full, with the rest retrieved from reference TRBV9 and TRBJ2-1, is DSGVTQTPKHLITATGQRVTLRCSPRSGDLSVYWYQQSLDQGLQFLIQYYNGEERAKGNILERFSAQQFPDLHSELNLSSLELGDSALYFCASTDGSLRNEQSFGPGTRLTVL.

In this sample, this clonotype turned up many times. This chain joins TRBV2 and TRBJ1-2; TRBD1 might be the D (6 bases). CDR3 size: 14 residues. Looked up from germline, CDR1 is SNHLY and CDR2 is FYNNEI. V lost 8 bases to trimming and J lost 3 bases, with 16 bases between them. For the CDR3, the DNA is TGTGCCAGCGGTAGGATCAGGGGTGACTATGGCTACACCTTC. Its translation is CASGRIRGDYGYTF. The variable domain in full, completed from reference TRBV2 and TRBJ1-2, reads EPEVTQTPSHQVTQMGQEVILRCVPISNHLYFYWYRQILGQKVEFLVSFYNNEISEKSEIFDDQFSVERPDGSNFTLKIRSTKLEDSAMYFCASGRIRGDYGYTFGSGTRLTVV.

This clonotype was found many times. The chain links TRBV9 to TRBJ1-2; no clear D gene. The length of the CDR3 is 15 residues. Germline values: CDR1 SGDLS, CDR2 YYNGEE. Trimming removed 0 bases at V and 3 bases at J, with 12 bases between. The CDR3 loop is CASSVGPGNHYGYTF. CDR3 DNA: TGTGCCAGCAGCGTAGGGCCCGGGAACCACTATGGCTACACCTTC.

The CDR3 protein is CSASRPQGYGYTF. The CDR3 DNA reads TGCAGTGCCAGCAGGCCACAGGGCTATGGCTACACCTTC. This rearrangement joins TRBV20-1 to TRBJ1-2; perhaps TRBD1 as D (6 bases). The CDR3 sequence is 13 residues long. The germline V gene encodes CDR1 DFQATT and CDR2 SNEGSKA (reference sequence). Trimming stripped 6 bases from V and 4 bases from J, with 15 bases between.

There are many counts of this clonotype. The chain carries TRBV6-6 and TRBJ2-5, with a tentative D call TRBD2 (5 bases). CDR1 and CDR2 from the germline V gene are MNHNY and SVGAGI (reference sequence). Trimming removed 6 bases from V and 7 bases from J, with 15 bases in between. The CDR3 has 13 amino acids. The CDR3 nucleotides read TGTGCCAGCAGCAAACCGACCGAGGGGACCCAGTACTTC. This gives the protein CASSKPTEGTQYF.

Ten or more counts support this clonotype. The rearrangement links TRBV2 to TRBJ2-3; 10 bases fit TRBD2. Germline CDR1 and CDR2: SNHLY and FYNNEI. V lost 6 bases and J lost 0; bases outside the gene matches: 6. The CDR3 extends over 16 amino acids. The CDR3 nucleotides are TGTGCCAGCAGCACCTTAGCGGGGGGCAGCACAGATACGCAGTATTTT. It encodes CASSTLAGGSTDTQYF.

This clonotype has ten or more counts. The rearrangement joins TRBV7-6 to TRBJ1-3; TRBD1 is a possible D gene (5 bases). Germline CDR1 and CDR2: SGHVS and FNYEAQ. The germline V and J ends were trimmed by 5 bases and 4 bases, with 12 bases remaining between them. This CDR3 is built from 14 residues. The CDR3 here is CASSTGTLGNTIYF. The DNA for the CDR3 is TGTGCCAGCAGCACCGGGACTCTCGGAAACACCATATATTTT. The full variable domain, its missing parts supplied by reference TRBV7-6 and TRBJ1-3, is GAGVSQSPRYKVTKRGQDVALRCDPISGHVSLYWYRQALGQGPEFLTYFNYEAQQDKSGLPNDRFSAERPEGSISTLTIQRTEQRDSAMYRCASSTGTLGNTIYFGEGSWLTVV.

In its sample, this clonotype was seen many times. V is TRBV5-1 and J is TRBJ2-1, with TRBD2 matching over 9 bases. Germline V gives CDR1 SGHRS, CDR2 YFSETQ. J lost 5 bases, V lost 4 bases, and 10 bases had no gene match. This CDR3 has 16 residues. CDR3 amino acids: CASSVTSGGGDNEQFF. The DNA of the CDR3 is TGCGCCAGCAGCGTGACTAGCGGAGGGGGGGACAATGAGCAGTTCTTC.

As concerns this clonotype: The conserved phenylalanine or tryptophan normally closing the CDR3 is absent here, so this likely arose from a read error. The chain joins TRBV12-3 or TRBV12-4 to TRBJ1-2; possibly TRBD1 for D (6 bases). Deletions cut 6 bases from V and 2 bases from J, with 16 bases between. This CDR3 is built from 15 residues. The CDR3 DNA is TGTGCCAGCAGCCAGGCGAGGGGGAGCAACTATGGCTACACCCTC. It codes for CASSQARGSNYGYTL.

At least ten counts were recorded for this clonotype. This rearrangement joins TRBV6-1 to TRBJ2-3; no clear D gene. Trimming stripped 6 bases from V and 4 bases from J, with 8 bases between. The CDR3 extends over 12 amino acids. Germline V gene sequence: CDR1 MNHNS, CDR2 SASEGT. Here the CDR3 DNA reads TGTGCCAGCAGCGAACACTCAGATACGCAGTATTTT. This encodes CASSEHSDTQYF.

This clonotype was picked up many times. An end of the junction differs from the germline gene, which may be a read error. The chain has TRBV6-5 and TRBJ1-2; TRBD1 matches at 7 bases. This CDR3 contains 14 residues. CDR1 is MNHEY, CDR2 SVGAGI, per germline. The CDR3 DNA reads TGTGCCAGCAGTCACTCGGGACAGAACTATGGCTACACCTTC. The encoded protein is CASSHSGQNYGYTF.

At least ten counts were recorded for this clonotype. This chain links TRBV20-1 with TRBJ2-1; 8 bases fit TRBD1. This CDR3 has 19 amino acids. Germline V CDR1 and CDR2: DFQATT, SNEGSKA (reference sequence). The V segment lost 1 base and the J segment 9 bases; nucleotides outside the gene matches: 23. In nucleotides, the CDR3 is TGCAGTGCTAGAGGGAAGGGAGACAGGGGCCAAAAATCCGCTGGTGAGCAGTTCTTC. Translation gives CSARGKGDRGQKSAGEQFF.

In its sample, this clonotype was seen many times. The V call is TRBV20-1, the J call TRBJ1-2; 10 bases line up with TRBD1. Germline V gene sequence: CDR1 DFQATT, CDR2 SNEGSKA (reference sequence). The CDR3 sequence is 13 residues long. Trimming removed 6 bases from V and 4 bases from J; junction bases left unmatched: 5. Written as DNA, the CDR3 is TGCAGTGCACCCGGGACAGGGGCCTATGGCTACACCTTC. Translation: CSAPGTGAYGYTF.

About this clonotype itself: An end of the junction differs from the germline gene, which may be a read error. This rearrangement joins TRBV7-6 to TRBJ1-4; D unresolved. CDR3 length: 14 amino acids. Germline lookup yields CDR1 SGHVS and CDR2 FNYEAQ. CDR3 sequence: CASSLAATNEELFF. The CDR3 region has the DNA TGCGCCAGCAGCTTGGCCGCAACTAATGAAGAACTGTTTTTT.

This clonotype showed up many times. The gene calls are TRBV28 and TRBJ1-6; the D is unclear. CDR1 MDHEN and CDR2 SYDVKM come from the germline V gene. V lost 2 bases to trimming and J lost 2 bases, with 13 bases between them. The length of the CDR3 is 17 residues. The CDR3: CASSLLLGSTYNSPLHF. The CDR3 nucleotides read TGTGCCAGCAGTTTACTCTTGGGGAGCACCTATAATTCACCCCTCCACTTT.

This clonotype was seen only a few times. The chain combines TRBV4-1 with TRBJ1-1; a possible D gene is TRBD1 (6 bases). The CDR3 runs to 18 residues. Trimming cost V 1 base and J 7 bases, with 25 bases left between them. Germline loops: CDR1 MGHRA, CDR2 YSYEKL. This CDR3 reads CASSQGLLSRRGNYEAFF. As DNA, the CDR3 is TGCGCCAGCAGCCAAGGACTACTTAGTCGCAGGGGTAATTATGAAGCTTTCTTT.

This chain uses TRBV29-1 with TRBJ2-7; D is undetermined. Trimming removed 8 bases from V and 3 bases from J, with 14 bases in between. CDR1 SQVTM and CDR2 ANQGSEA come from the germline V gene. CDR3 length: 12 amino acids. CDR3 in amino acids: CSSPLSNYEQYV. The CDR3 nucleotides are TGCAGCTCACCACTATCGAACTACGAGCAGTACGTC.

This clonotype was detected ten times or more. The chain recombines TRBV20-1 with TRBJ2-7; perhaps TRBD1 as D (7 bases). Per germline, CDR1 DFQATT and CDR2 SNEGSKA (reference sequence). CDR3 length equals 14 residues. V lost 1 base to trimming and J lost 6 bases, with 16 bases between them. CDR3 in DNA: TGCAGTGCTAGAGGTGGAGGGGGCGCATCCGAGCAGTACGTC. It translates to CSARGGGGASEQYV.

Turning to this clonotype: The junction shows a germline mismatch at one end, possibly a read error. CDR3 sequence: CASSLGVSGDF. The CDR3 coding sequence is TGTGCCAGCAGCTTGGGGGTTAGCGGGGATTTT. The chain carries TRBV5-8 and TRBJ1-5; no definite D call. The V gene's germline CDR1 is SGHTS and CDR2 YDEGEE. This CDR3 has 11 amino acids.